This TCR beta chain was documented in a study of OX40 agonist ivuxolimab in advanced cancers. Study-level information: The patients received agonistic anti-OX40 (CD134) antibody ivuxolimab. Patients were dosed intravenously with ivuxolimab at 0.01 to 10 mg/kg every 2 weeks. Findings of the study overall: By week 6 at 0.1 to 3.0 mg/kg, blood CD4+ and CD8+ T cells had expanded clonally. Researchers did not determine the expanded peripheral T cells' antigen specificity.

This CDR3 has 15 residues. Germline V gene sequence: CDR1 WNHNN, CDR2 SYGVQD (reference sequence). The V end lost 0 bases, the J end lost 1 base, and 9 bases lay between the germline ends. In the case of this clone: Its target is not known.

Only in-frame clones appear in the TCRdb table, and some are missing; sequencing was by immunoSEQ multiplex PCR. In the table there are about 100,000 clones, approximately 90% of which are singletons. This receptor was identified in an adult with an advanced solid tumor such as melanoma, head and neck, liver or kidney cancer. The J gene is TRBJ2-5, the V gene TRBV10-1, with D perhaps matching TRBD2 (5 bases). Sequencing was performed on CD4+ or CD8+ T cells sorted from blood, taken in a trial of the OX40 agonist ivuxolimab. The CDR3 DNA sequence: TGCGCCAGCAGTGAGTCGAGGACTCCCCAAGAGACCCAGTACTTC. It encodes CASSESRTPQETQYF.